These T cell receptor beta chains were read from a single sample in a study of CD8+ T cells in alopecia areata. Using immunoSEQ multiplex PCR, the repertoire was profiled, and TCRdb retains in-frame clones only, with some absent. This sample yields 120,000 or so clones, of which roughly 55% are seen a single time; around 5.4% belongs to the top ten. The sample here was CD4+ T cells sorted from blood, taken at week 4, from a patient treated with tofacitinib. These receptors all come from a human donor with alopecia areata. The CDR3 runs from the conserved cysteine through the conserved F or W. A D gene is named only where the DNA matches it firmly. Clone size is not always given. Where it is, it says once, few, many or a class for expanded clones.

j_call d_call clone_size v_call cdr3_aa cdr3_nt
TRBJ2-2 - - TRBV15 CATSRDGAVNTGELFF TGTGCCACCAGCAGAGATGGGGCTGTGAACACCGGGGAGCTGTTTTTT
TRBJ2-1 TRBD2 - TRBV5-1 CASSLTLAGRNEQFF TGCGCCAGCAGCTTAACCCTAGCGGGGAGGAATGAGCAGTTCTTC
TRBJ2-7 TRBD2 - TRBV7-6 CASSTLAGEPEQYF TGTGCCAGCAGCACACTAGCGGGAGAACCCGAGCAGTACTTC
TRBJ1-6 TRBD1 few TRBV7-2 CASSLWGTGDSPLHF TGTGCCAGCAGCTTATGGGGGACAGGGGATTCACCCCTCCACTTT
TRBJ2-5 TRBD1 few TRBV6-5 CASSFEDRGETQYF TGTGCCAGCAGTTTCGAAGACAGGGGAGAGACCCAGTACTTC
TRBJ2-7 TRBD2 - TRBV30 CAWTGADSSGRAESYEQYF TGTGCCTGGACTGGGGCAGACAGTAGCGGGAGGGCCGAAAGCTACGAGCAGTACTTC
TRBJ2-7 - - TRBV5-1 CASGRKTGEVEQYF TGCGCCAGCGGACGAAAAACAGGGGAGGTCGAGCAGTACTTC
TRBJ1-1 - few TRBV9 CASSVAAGRAEAFF TGTGCCAGCAGCGTAGCGGCGGGACGGGCTGAAGCTTTCTTT
TRBJ1-3 - - TRBV29-1 CSASVSGNTIYF TGCAGCGCCAGCGTCTCTGGAAACACCATATATTTT
TRBJ2-3 TRBD2 - TRBV5-1 CASAGTSGSITDTQYF TGCGCCAGCGCAGGGACTAGCGGGAGTATAACAGATACGCAGTATTTT
TRBJ1-6 TRBD1 few TRBV6-6 CASSWATGGSSPLHF TGTGCCAGCAGTTGGGCGACAGGGGGTAGTTCACCCCTCCACTTT
TRBJ1-2 - - TRBV9 CASSPGNINYGYTF TGTGCCAGCAGTCCGGGCAACATTAACTATGGCTACACCTTC
TRBJ1-2 - - TRBV5-1 CASSLDTYGYTF TGCGCCAGCAGCTTGGACACATATGGCTACACCTTC
TRBJ2-3 - few TRBV2 CASSVLSTDTQYF TGTGCCAGCAGTGTCCTCAGCACAGATACGCAGTATTTT
TRBJ2-7 TRBD1 once TRBV5-1 CASSGTGGYEQYF TGCGCCAGCAGTGGGACAGGGGGCTACGAGCAGTACTTC
TRBJ2-5 TRBD2 - TRBV15 CATSRDAGGAETQYF TGTGCCACCAGCAGAGATGCGGGGGGGGCAGAGACCCAGTACTTC
TRBJ2-1 - - TRBV19 CASSIAEASDEQFF TGTGCCAGTAGTATAGCGGAGGCTAGCGATGAGCAGTTCTTC
TRBJ2-3 TRBD2 - TRBV27 CASNQGVQSGKHTDTQYF TGTGCCAGCAACCAGGGAGTTCAAAGCGGGAAACACACAGATACGCAGTATTTT